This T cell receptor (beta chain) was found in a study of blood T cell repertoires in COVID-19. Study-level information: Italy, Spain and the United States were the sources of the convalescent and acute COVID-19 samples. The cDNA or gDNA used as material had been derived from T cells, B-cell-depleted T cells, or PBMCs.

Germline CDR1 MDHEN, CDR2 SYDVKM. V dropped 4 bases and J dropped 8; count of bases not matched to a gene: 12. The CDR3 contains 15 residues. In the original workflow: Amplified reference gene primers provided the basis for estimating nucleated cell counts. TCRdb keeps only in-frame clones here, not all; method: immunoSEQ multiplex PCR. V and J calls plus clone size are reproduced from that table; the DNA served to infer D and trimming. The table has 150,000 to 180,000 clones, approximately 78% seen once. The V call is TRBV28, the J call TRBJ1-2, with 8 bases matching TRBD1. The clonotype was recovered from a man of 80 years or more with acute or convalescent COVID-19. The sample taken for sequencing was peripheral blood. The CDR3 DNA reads TGTGCCAGCAGTTCGAACACAGGGGGTGCGACGGGCTACACCTTC. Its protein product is CASSSNTGGATGYTF.